Each of the 12 T cell receptor beta chains below was sequenced from the same sample in a study of T cell responses to AZD1222 COVID-19 vaccine. The method was immunoSEQ multiplex PCR; TCRdb's version includes in-frame clones alone and lacks a portion of them. The data contain approximately 140,000 clones, approximately 94% of them singletons. Source: peripheral blood, taken on day 0 of AZD1222 vaccination. The origin of the receptors is an adult in good health.

This sequence joins TRBV5-1 and TRBJ2-6; the D is unclear. Germline CDR1 SGHRS, CDR2 YFSETQ. CDR3 size: 18 residues. V lost 0 bases, J lost 0 bases, and 13 bases lay in between. As DNA, the CDR3 is TGCGCCAGCAGCTTGGAAGGGCAGATTAACTCTGGGGCCAACGTCCTGACTTTC. It encodes CASSLEGQINSGANVLTF.

The genes are TRBV7-8 and TRBJ2-7; D might be TRBD2 (6 bases). V lost 1 base to trimming and J lost 5 bases, with 21 bases between them. Germline-derived CDR1 and CDR2 are SGHVS and FQNEAQ. CDR3 length: 17 amino acids. The CDR3 region is CASSLGGGAMKRNEQYF. The CDR3 nucleotides are TGTGCCAGCAGCTTAGGTGGCGGGGCGATGAAACGGAACGAGCAGTACTTC.

The genes are TRBV30 and TRBJ2-3, with D uncertain. CDR3 length: 11 residues. The germline V and J ends were trimmed by 2 bases and 5 bases, with 5 bases remaining between them. Germline-derived CDR1 and CDR2 are GTSNPN and SVGIG (reference sequence). The DNA of the CDR3 is TGTGCCTGGAGTTGGGGAGATACGCAGTATTTT. Amino acid sequence: CAWSWGDTQYF.

This clone was seen a few times. J is TRBJ1-2 and V is TRBV28; D is perhaps TRBD1 (5 bases). The CDR3 totals 13 residues. Germline assignment: CDR1 MDHEN and CDR2 SYDVKM. The V end lost 7 bases, the J end lost 4 bases, and 13 bases lay between the germline ends. The CDR3 region is CASMGGRGYGYTF. CDR3 nucleotide sequence: TGTGCCAGCATGGGGGGAAGGGGCTATGGCTACACCTTC.

The chain combines TRBV18 with TRBJ2-5, with D unresolved. This CDR3 spans 12 amino acids. Germline assignment: CDR1 KGHSH and CDR2 LQKENI. V was clipped by 4 bases and J by 2 bases, with 5 bases between them. CDR3 sequence (DNA): TGTGCCAGCTCACGGGATCAAGAGACCCAGTACTTC. Amino acids: CASSRDQETQYF.

This rearrangement joins TRBV16 to TRBJ1-3, with D maybe TRBD1 (5 bases). The germline gives CDR1 KGHSY, CDR2 FQNENV. This CDR3 has 17 residues. V was cut by 0 bases and J by 3 bases, with 15 bases left in between. CDR3 nucleotide sequence: TGTGCCAGCAGCCAATCGCAGGGCGCCCAATTTGGAAACACCATATATTTT. It translates to CASSQSQGAQFGNTIYF.

The genes are TRBV7-9 and TRBJ2-1, with D possibly called TRBD1 or TRBD2 (6 bases each). V shed 5 bases and J shed 7 bases, with 12 bases lying between them. CDR3 length equals 13 residues. CDR1 and CDR2 (germline): SEHNR, FQNEAQ (reference sequence). In DNA, the CDR3 is TGTGCCAGCAGCCCTGGAGGGGGAAATGAGCAGTTCTTC. It is translated as CASSPGGGNEQFF.

The chain links TRBV11-3 to TRBJ2-1; perhaps TRBD2 as D (5 bases). From germline, CDR1 is SGHNT and CDR2 YENEEA. The CDR3 is made up of 15 amino acids. V gave up 1 base and J gave up 2 bases, with 9 bases separating them. CDR3 DNA: TGTGCCAGCAGCTTAGCGGGGTACGCCTACAATGAGCAGTTCTTC. It is translated as CASSLAGYAYNEQFF.

The chain uses TRBV6-5 and TRBJ2-1; 11 positions agree with TRBD1. V lost 6 bases to trimming and J lost 9 bases; unmatched junction nucleotides: 7. CDR1 is MNHEY and CDR2 is SVGAGI in the germline V gene. The CDR3 has 14 amino acids. CDR3 DNA: TGTGCCAGCAGCCCGGGGACAGGGGGAGGTGAGCAGTTCTTC. This codes for CASSPGTGGGEQFF.

The genes are TRBV27 and TRBJ1-1; unclear D gene. CDR1 and CDR2 from the germline V gene are MNHEY and SMNVEV (reference sequence). The CDR3 length is 11 residues. The germline V and J ends were trimmed by 10 bases and 1 base, with 7 bases remaining between them. CDR3 residues: CATMKNTEAFF. The CDR3 region has the DNA TGTGCCACGATGAAGAACACTGAAGCTTTCTTT.

The gene calls are TRBV29-1 and TRBJ1-1; 8 bases agree with TRBD1. Germline V lookup: CDR1 SQVTM, CDR2 ANQGSEA. Trimming took 5 bases from V and 4 from J; bases not matched to a gene: 12. The CDR3 covers 15 residues. The CDR3 DNA sequence: TGCAGCGTTTCCCCCGAGACAGGGGTTTTCACTGAAGCTTTCTTT. It is translated as CSVSPETGVFTEAFF.

The V gene is TRBV3-1 (or the pseudogene TRBV3-2), the J gene TRBJ1-2; TRBD1 might be the D (6 bases). The CDR3 has 12 residues. Germline V lookup: CDR1 LGHDT, CDR2 YNNKEL (reference sequence). With 6 bases removed from V and 6 bases from J, the gap between germline ends came to 11 bases. This CDR3 reads CASRSRGHGYTF. CDR3 sequence (DNA): TGTGCCAGCAGGTCCCGGGGGCATGGCTACACCTTC.